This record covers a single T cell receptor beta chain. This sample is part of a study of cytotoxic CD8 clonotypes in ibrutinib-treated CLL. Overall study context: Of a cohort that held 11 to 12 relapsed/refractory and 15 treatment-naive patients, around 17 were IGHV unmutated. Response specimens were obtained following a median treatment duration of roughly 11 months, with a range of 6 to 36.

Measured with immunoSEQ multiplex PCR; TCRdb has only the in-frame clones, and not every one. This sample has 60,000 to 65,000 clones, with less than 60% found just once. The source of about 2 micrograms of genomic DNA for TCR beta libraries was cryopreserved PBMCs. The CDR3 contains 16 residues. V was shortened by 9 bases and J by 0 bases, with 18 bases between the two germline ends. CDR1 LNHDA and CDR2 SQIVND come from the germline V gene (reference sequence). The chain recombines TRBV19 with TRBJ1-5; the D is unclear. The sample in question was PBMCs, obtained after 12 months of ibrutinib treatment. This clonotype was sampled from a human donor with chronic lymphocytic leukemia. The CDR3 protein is CASQQSKGRSNQPQHF. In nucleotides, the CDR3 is TGTGCCAGCCAGCAGTCCAAAGGGCGTAGCAATCAGCCCCAGCATTTT.